The 5 T cell receptor beta chains reported below all come from one sample, sequenced in a study of shared clonotypes between healthy human individuals. Assay used: immunoSEQ multiplex PCR; TCRdb lists only in-frame clones, some missing. The sample has some 380,000 clones; about 96% are singletons. Material for sequencing was memory CD8+ T cells sorted from blood. Subset denoted: CD45RO+ cells pooled with CCR7-negative TemRA cells. Receptor source: a man aged 25 to 40 in good health.

The chain combines TRBV7-2 with TRBJ2-1; D gene uncertain. Trimming left V 1 base short and J 10 bases short, with 5 bases between. This CDR3 is 11 amino acids long. CDR1 is SGHTA and CDR2 is FQGNSA in the germline V gene. The CDR3 sequence: CASSLGPEQFF. The CDR3 DNA is TGTGCCAGCAGCTTAGGTCCCGAGCAGTTCTTC.

V gene TRBV2 combines with J gene TRBJ1-1; D not resolved. V was trimmed by 8 bases and J by 0 bases, leaving 10 bases between them. Germline V gene sequence: CDR1 SNHLY, CDR2 FYNNEI. This CDR3 region has 13 residues. CDR3 sequence reads: CASYDNLNTEAFF. In DNA, the CDR3 is TGTGCCAGCTACGACAATTTGAACACTGAAGCTTTCTTT.

This chain joins TRBV2 and TRBJ2-4, with 9 bases identical to TRBD2. V dropped 6 bases and J dropped 6; count of bases not matched to a gene: 3. This CDR3 contains 13 residues. Germline V gives CDR1 SNHLY, CDR2 FYNNEI. CDR3 nucleotides: TGTGCCAGCAGACCGACTAGCGGAAACATTCAGTACTTC. Amino acids: CASRPTSGNIQYF.

The chain links TRBV7-6 to TRBJ2-1; 10 nucleotides line up with TRBD2. With V trimmed by 1 base and J by 9 bases, 15 bases remained unmatched. The germline gives CDR1 SGHVS, CDR2 FNYEAQ. The CDR3 consists of 18 residues. The CDR3 region is CASSLGGLRSGRAGEQFF. DNA of the CDR3: TGTGCCAGCAGCTTAGGGGGGTTGAGGAGCGGGAGGGCAGGTGAGCAGTTCTTC.

The chain has TRBV7-3 and TRBJ2-2, with D perhaps matching TRBD2 (5 bases). Germline V CDR1 and CDR2: SGHTA, FQGTGA. Trimming removed 5 bases at V and 5 bases at J, with 9 bases between. This CDR3 spans 13 amino acids. CDR3: CASSPRGTGELFF. CDR3 DNA sequence: TGTGCCAGCAGCCCGAGAGGGACCGGGGAGCTGTTTTTT.